Following are 23 T cell receptor beta chains from one sample sequenced in a study of cytomegalovirus exposure and HLA in healthy donors. 60 Vbeta and 13 Jbeta primers were used in PCR. Assay: immunoSEQ multiplex PCR; the TCRdb copy retains only in-frame clones and omits some. Listed are some 200,000 clones; 0.7% to 0.8% falls within the top ten. Specimen: PBMCs. Receptor source: a woman aged 18-29 years in good health and CMV-seropositive.

This chain joins TRBV6-6 and TRBJ2-3; maybe TRBD1 (6 bases). This CDR3 comprises 15 residues. Trimming removed 4 bases from V and 4 bases from J, with 15 bases in between. Germline V CDR1 and CDR2: MNHNY, SVGAGI (reference sequence). CDR3 protein: CASSFGNRVSDTQYF. CDR3 coding DNA: TGTGCCAGCAGTTTTGGGAACAGGGTTTCAGATACGCAGTATTTT.

Notes on this clone: The junction and the germline gene differ at one end; a read error may be behind it. Within the sample, other DNA sequences also encode this same CDR3. The rearrangement joins TRBV5-1 to TRBJ1-1, with TRBD1 identical over 7 bases. Germline loops: CDR1 SGHRS, CDR2 YFSETQ. This CDR3 has 14 amino acids. This CDR3 is CASSLGQANTEAFF. CDR3 coding DNA: TGCGCCAGCAGCCTAGGACAGGCGAACACTGAGGCTTTCTTT.

The chain recombines TRBV30 with TRBJ1-2; D is undetermined. The V and J ends lost 0 bases and 5 bases respectively, with 7 bases between them. CDR3 length: 12 residues. The germline gives CDR1 GTSNPN, CDR2 SVGIG (reference sequence). The chain's CDR3 is CAWSVVGYGYTF. The CDR3, as DNA: TGTGCCTGGAGTGTGGTCGGGTATGGCTACACCTTC.

The chain employs TRBV29-1 and TRBJ2-7; 14 bases fit TRBD2. Looked up from germline, CDR1 is SQVTM and CDR2 is ANQGSEA. J lost 2 bases, V lost 7 bases, and 10 bases had no gene match. The CDR3 runs 16 residues. This CDR3 is CSAAGTSGRPAYEQYF. In DNA, the CDR3 is TGCAGCGCTGCTGGGACTAGCGGGAGACCTGCCTACGAGCAGTACTTC.

The gene calls are TRBV18 and TRBJ2-1, with 9 bases that match TRBD1. The germline CDR1 and CDR2 sequences are KGHSH and LQKENI. V shed 6 bases and J 1 base; nucleotides not matched to a gene: 7. The CDR3 length is 16 residues. CDR3 nucleotide sequence: TGTGCCAGCTCTCCAGAGGGACAGGGATCCTACAATGAGCAGTTCTTC. Its protein product is CASSPEGQGSYNEQFF.

The chain has TRBV2 and TRBJ1-1; 8 nucleotides match TRBD1. V trimming: 9 bases; J trimming: 0 bases; junction bases outside the gene matches: 0. Germline-derived CDR1 and CDR2 are SNHLY and FYNNEI. CDR3 size: 12 residues. The CDR3 is CARGQVNTEAFF. CDR3 in DNA: TGTGCCAGGGGACAGGTGAACACTGAAGCTTTCTTT. The full variable domain, rest sourced from reference TRBV2 and TRBJ1-1, is EPEVTQTPSHQVTQMGQEVILRCVPISNHLYFYWYRQILGQKVEFLVSFYNNEISEKSEIFDDQFSVERPDGSNFTLKIRSTKLEDSAMYFCARGQVNTEAFFGQGTRLTVV.

V is TRBV10-2 and J is TRBJ1-3; 9 nucleotides line up with TRBD1. Germline V gene sequence: CDR1 WSHSY, CDR2 SAAADI. V lost 2 bases to trimming and J lost 3 bases; unmatched junction nucleotides: 5. The CDR3 contains 16 residues. The CDR3 nucleotides read TGCGCCAGCAGTGAGATACAGGGGGCTGGTGGAAACACCATATATTTT. This gives the protein CASSEIQGAGGNTIYF.

This rearrangement joins TRBV5-1 to TRBJ1-1; TRBD1 aligns across 9 bases. The length of the CDR3 is 14 residues. V shed 5 bases, J shed 4 bases, and the junction held 6 bases outside the gene matches. Germline V lookup: CDR1 SGHRS, CDR2 YFSETQ. CDR3 DNA sequence: TGCGCCAGCAGTATCCTGGGACAGGGCACTGAAGCTTTCTTT. Translation gives CASSILGQGTEAFF.

The rearrangement uses TRBV28 and TRBJ2-1, with no clear D. The germline V gene has CDR1 MDHEN and CDR2 SYDVKM. V was pared by 6 bases and J by 4 bases, with 10 bases between. This CDR3 is built from 13 residues. CDR3 protein: CASRASRYNEQFF. CDR3 DNA: TGTGCCAGCAGGGCATCGAGGTACAATGAGCAGTTCTTC.

The chain links TRBV18 to TRBJ1-1, with 7 bases identical to TRBD1. Germline V gene lookup returns CDR1 KGHSH and CDR2 LQKENI. The V segment lost 6 bases and the J segment 2 bases; nucleotides outside the gene matches: 6. The CDR3 has 14 amino acids. The CDR3 nucleotides read TGTGCCAGCTCGCCCACAGGGGTTAACACTGAAGCTTTCTTT. As protein: CASSPTGVNTEAFF.

V is TRBV5-6 and J is TRBJ2-5; 8 bases map to TRBD1. V was pared by 4 bases and J by 1 base, with 3 bases of the junction left unmatched. Per germline, CDR1 SGHDT and CDR2 YYEEEE. This CDR3 is built from 14 residues. CDR3 sequence: CASSTGQVQETQYF. As DNA, the CDR3 is TGTGCCAGCAGCACGGGACAGGTCCAAGAGACCCAGTACTTC. Drawing the rest from reference TRBV5-6 and TRBJ2-5, the complete variable domain is DAGVTQSPTHLIKTRGQQVTLRCSPKSGHDTVSWYQQALGQGPQFIFQYYEEEERQRGNFPDRFSGHQFPNYSSELNVNALLLGDSALYLCASSTGQVQETQYFGPGTRLLVL.

This chain uses TRBV19 with TRBJ2-3; 10 nucleotides line up with TRBD1. CDR3 length: 14 amino acids. The V and J ends lost 10 bases and 0 bases, in that order; junction bases with no gene match: 4. Germline V gene data show CDR1 as LNHDA and CDR2 as SQIVND (reference sequence). The CDR3 reads CATRDRGSTDTQYF. The CDR3 nucleotides are TGTGCCACCCGGGACAGGGGCAGCACAGATACGCAGTATTTT.

The chain couples TRBV7-9 to TRBJ1-3; 10 bases fit TRBD1. V lost 5 bases to trimming and J lost 4 bases; unmatched junction nucleotides: 5. Germline CDR1 SEHNR, CDR2 FQNEAQ (reference sequence). CDR3 size: 15 residues. In DNA, the CDR3 is TGTGCCAGCAGCCCCGGGACAGGGGTCGGAAACACCATATATTTT. Protein sequence: CASSPGTGVGNTIYF.

The rearrangement links TRBV7-9 to TRBJ1-3; the match to TRBD1 covers 7 bases. Trimming removed 6 bases from V and 0 bases from J; junction bases left unmatched: 11. The V gene's germline CDR1 is SEHNR and CDR2 FQNEAQ (reference sequence). The CDR3 extends over 17 amino acids. CDR3 region: CASRRDRTVYSGNTIYF. The CDR3 coding sequence is TGTGCCAGCAGGCGGGACAGAACTGTATACTCTGGAAACACCATATATTTT. Combining the CDR3 with reference TRBV7-9 and TRBJ1-3 gives the whole variable domain DTGVSQNPRHKITKRGQNVTFRCDPISEHNRLYWYRQTLGQGPEFLTYFQNEAQLEKSRLLSDRFSAERPKGSFSTLEIQRTEQGDSAMYLCASRRDRTVYSGNTIYFGEGSWLTVV.

The J gene is TRBJ1-2, the V gene TRBV19; 7 bases agree with TRBD1. Trimming at V came to 8 bases and at J to 4 bases, leaving 10 bases not matched to a gene. CDR1 is LNHDA and CDR2 is SQIVND in the germline V gene (reference sequence). The CDR3 has 14 amino acids. The CDR3 DNA reads as TGTGCCAGTTCCTGGGACAGCCAAATCTATGGCTACACCTTC. Translating gives CASSWDSQIYGYTF.

The chain employs TRBV14 and TRBJ2-7; weak D call: TRBD2 (5 bases). Trimming removed 4 bases from V and 2 bases from J, with 12 bases in between. The CDR3 has 14 amino acids. The V gene's germline CDR1 is SGHDN and CDR2 FVKESK. The CDR3 region is CASSLGEGPYEQYF. CDR3 coding DNA: TGTGCCAGCAGCCTCGGCGAGGGCCCCTACGAGCAGTACTTC.

The V call is TRBV7-3, the J call TRBJ1-1; 8 bases agree with TRBD1. The germline V gene encodes CDR1 SGHTA and CDR2 FQGTGA. V was clipped by 5 bases and J by 0 bases; unmatched bases: 5. The CDR3 loop spans 15 amino acids. The CDR3 nucleotides are TGTGCCAGCAGCCTAATGGACAGGGTGAACACTGAAGCTTTCTTT. Encoded protein: CASSLMDRVNTEAFF.

The chain combines TRBV5-1 with TRBJ1-3, with a weak D call TRBD1 (5 bases). The V gene's germline CDR1 is SGHRS and CDR2 YFSETQ. V was clipped by 3 bases and J by 0 bases, with 16 bases between them. This CDR3 is 17 amino acids long. In DNA form, the CDR3 reads TGCGCCAGCAGCTCCCGTGAAGGGGTGAGCTCTGGAAACACCATATATTTT. Encoded protein: CASSSREGVSSGNTIYF.

This chain uses TRBV6-1 with TRBJ2-5, with D perhaps matching TRBD2 (6 bases). With the DNA end fitting TRBJ2-7 better, the J assignment may be wrong. This CDR3 region has 16 residues. CDR1 is MNHNS, CDR2 SASEGT, per germline. In DNA, the CDR3 is TGTGCCAGCAGTGAAGTGGGAAGCGGGTCCTCCTACGAGCAGTACTTC. Translation: CASSEVGSGSSYEQYF.

This chain joins TRBV4-3 and TRBJ1-4; tentative D call: TRBD1 (6 bases). CDR3 length equals 15 residues. V was clipped by 3 bases and J by 4 bases, with 12 bases between them. Germline lookup yields CDR1 LGHNA and CDR2 YSLEER. The chain's CDR3 is CASSQADRLNEKLFF. DNA of the CDR3: TGCGCCAGCAGCCAGGCAGACAGGCTTAATGAAAAACTGTTTTTT.

The V and J genes are TRBV4-1 and TRBJ2-3; D perhaps matches TRBD2 (5 bases). V lost 1 base to trimming and J lost 3 bases, with 14 bases between them. Per the germline V gene, CDR1 is MGHRA and CDR2 is YSYEKL. There are 16 residues in the CDR3. CDR3: CASSQAPGWATDTQYF. In DNA, the CDR3 is TGCGCCAGCAGCCAAGCCCCGGGGTGGGCGACAGATACGCAGTATTTT.

V gene TRBV9 combines with J gene TRBJ1-1; 9 bases agree with TRBD1. Trimming at V came to 3 bases and at J to 5 bases, leaving 8 bases not matched to a gene. This CDR3 comprises 15 residues. CDR1 and CDR2 (germline): SGDLS, YYNGEE. The CDR3 loop is CASSASPDRGTEAFF. The CDR3 nucleotides read TGTGCCAGCAGCGCAAGCCCGGACAGGGGAACTGAAGCTTTCTTT.

The chain employs TRBV4-2 and TRBJ1-1; the D is unclear. This CDR3 is built from 16 residues. V lost 3 bases and J lost 0, with 14 bases in between. CDR1 LGHNA and CDR2 YNFKEQ come from the germline V gene. The CDR3 loop reads CASSHPRGSLNTEAFF. The DNA of the CDR3 is TGTGCCAGCAGCCACCCTCGAGGCAGTTTGAACACTGAAGCTTTCTTT.